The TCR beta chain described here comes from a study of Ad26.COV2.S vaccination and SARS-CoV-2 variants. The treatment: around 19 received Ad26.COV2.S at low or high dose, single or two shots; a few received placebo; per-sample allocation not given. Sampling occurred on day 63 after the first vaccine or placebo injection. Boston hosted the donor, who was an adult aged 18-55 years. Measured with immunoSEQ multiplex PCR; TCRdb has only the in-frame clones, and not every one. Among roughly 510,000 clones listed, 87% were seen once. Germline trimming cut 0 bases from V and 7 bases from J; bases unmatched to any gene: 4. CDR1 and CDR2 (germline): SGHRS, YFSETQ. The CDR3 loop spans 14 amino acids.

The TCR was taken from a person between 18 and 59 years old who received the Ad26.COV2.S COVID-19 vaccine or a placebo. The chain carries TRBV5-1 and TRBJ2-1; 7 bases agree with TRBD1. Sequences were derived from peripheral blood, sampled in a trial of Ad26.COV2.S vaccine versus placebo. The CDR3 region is CASSLEQGRNEQFF. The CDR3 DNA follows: TGCGCCAGCAGCTTGGAACAGGGGCGGAATGAGCAGTTCTTC.